A selection of T cell receptor beta chains follows, all from one sample in a study of T cell repertoires in cytomegalovirus infection. TCRdb used MiXCR to reprocess the reads, holding one entry per CDR3 protein. The sample lists roughly 990,000 distinct CDR3 sequences; 25% to 40% were seen once. No antigens are known for them. Sequenced here: cultured CD8+ T cells from PBMCs, sampled from culture after CMV antigen stimulation. These receptors were obtained from a human donor in good health (CMV status not recorded). Some clones in this sample may be carry-over from other donors' samples. The CDR3 runs from the conserved cysteine through the conserved F or W. Fields, in order: CDR3 length, clone size, V gene, CDR3 protein. Size is omitted from some rows. Given values are once, few, many or a class for expanded clones.

len: 15
abundance: few
v_gene: TRBV6-8
CDR3aa: CASSYSSGTYNEQFF

len: 19
abundance: few
v_gene: TRBV7-9
CDR3aa: CASSFPPNTGPLNTGELFF

len: 15
abundance: many
v_gene: TRBV7-9
CDR3aa: CASSSGQERNYGYTF

len: 16
abundance: NA
v_gene: TRBV7-6
CDR3aa: CASSLGGAVSYNEQFF

len: 15
abundance: few
v_gene: TRBV4-1
CDR3aa: CASSQDAGNTGELFF

len: 16
abundance: NA
v_gene: TRBV7-9
CDR3aa: CASSLFRQIAYTEAFF

len: 15
abundance: NA
v_gene: TRBV27
CDR3aa: CASSSYGTLPDTQYF

len: 17
abundance: NA
v_gene: TRBV7-6
CDR3aa: CASSTWGEGHYNSPLHF

len: 14
abundance: NA
v_gene: TRBV27
CDR3aa: CASSPNRGNYGYTF

len: 17
abundance: NA
v_gene: TRBV6-1
CDR3aa: CASSPWGPGAGTGELFF

len: 16
abundance: NA
v_gene: TRBV7-6
CDR3aa: CASSFTYQDGNTEAFF

len: 14
abundance: NA
v_gene: TRBV7-3
CDR3aa: CASSSPRDADTQYF

len: 13
abundance: NA
v_gene: TRBV19
CDR3aa: CASRKGVNYGYTF

len: 17
abundance: NA
v_gene: TRBV29-1
CDR3aa: CSVEGKAGGSRDTEAFF

len: 16
abundance: NA
v_gene: TRBV28
CDR3aa: CASSLLGGAPYNEQFF

len: 15
abundance: NA
v_gene: TRBV7-8
CDR3aa: CASSAAPRAQETQYF

len: 14
abundance: few
v_gene: TRBV12-3/TRBV12-4
CDR3aa: CASSPRKRIYEQYF

len: 15
abundance: NA
v_gene: TRBV7-6
CDR3aa: CASSLFQGAIVEQHF

len: 11
abundance: few
v_gene: TRBV10-3
CDR3aa: CAIRVGTEAFF

len: 16
abundance: NA
v_gene: TRBV6-1
CDR3aa: CASSNRDSSYNSPLHF

len: 15
abundance: NA
v_gene: TRBV5-1
CDR3aa: CASSSERGEITEAFF

len: 14
abundance: NA
v_gene: TRBV19
CDR3aa: CASSLTGSSYEQYF

len: 15
abundance: NA
v_gene: TRBV7-8
CDR3aa: CASSHLGATTDTQYF

len: 16
abundance: NA
v_gene: TRBV6-1
CDR3aa: CASSEPGQDIQETQYF

len: 16
abundance: NA
v_gene: TRBV7-6
CDR3aa: CASSLGGGRGYTEAFF

len: 15
abundance: once
v_gene: TRBV19
CDR3aa: CASSYESNMADTQYF

len: 17
abundance: few
v_gene: TRBV6-5
CDR3aa: CASSSPGQGAMGYGYTF

len: 14
abundance: NA
v_gene: TRBV4-1
CDR3aa: CASSHGTGKETQYF

len: 15
abundance: NA
v_gene: TRBV7-6
CDR3aa: CASSPGQFNNEKLFF

len: 16
abundance: NA
v_gene: TRBV6-5
CDR3aa: CASSSGQGINTGELFF

len: 10
abundance: NA
v_gene: TRBV6-6
CDR3aa: CASSSDEQFF

len: 16
abundance: many
v_gene: TRBV4-1
CDR3aa: CASSQEGSGGGNEQFF

len: 16
abundance: NA
v_gene: TRBV13
CDR3aa: CASSLWTSGTYNEQFF

len: 16
abundance: NA
v_gene: TRBV19
CDR3aa: CASSIDPDRGMTEAFF